The entry below describes one T cell receptor (beta chain). Its target is unknown. This sample was included in a study of cytomegalovirus exposure and HLA in healthy donors. The PCR had 60 Vbeta and 13 Jbeta primers. The assay was immunoSEQ multiplex PCR, and TCRdb's table has in-frame clones only and misses some. The sample contains 280,000 or so clones, roughly 90% of which appear only once. Study-wide results and limits: It has been reported that TCR beta sequences accurately predicted the HLA-A and HLA-B alleles of most subjects. Later analysis revealed greater clonal expansion in HLA-associated TCR beta chains than in equally common others. A link between a missense DCLRE1C variant and TCR beta V- and J-gene trimming emerged from a later analysis. There were some V segments, including TRBV6-2 and TRBV6-3, excluded as indistinguishable.

This CDR3 has 15 residues. Germline V gives CDR1 MNHNY, CDR2 SVGAGI (reference sequence). J gave up 1 base and V 0 bases, and 1 base lay outside the gene matches. This chain connects TRBV6-6 to TRBJ2-3, with 7 nucleotides matching TRBD2. The sequenced material came from PBMCs. The sequence derives from a woman in her late teens or twenties in good health and CMV-seronegative. This CDR3 is CASSYSAGGTDTQYF. CDR3 bases: TGTGCCAGCAGTTACTCGGCGGGGGGCACAGATACGCAGTATTTT.